This T cell receptor (beta chain) is from a study of T cells in localized non-small cell lung cancer. Notes on the study in general: Within adjacent lung there appeared a median approximately 59 of the top 100 tumor clones. A denser population of T cells in blood accompanied longer overall survival. Measurement of T cell clonality placed uninvolved adjacent lung highest, above the level in tumor. The study sequenced only one region of the tumor. As a result, intratumor heterogeneity could not be excluded and remains possible.

The CDR3 spans 13 residues. Germline CDR1 SGHDN, CDR2 FVKESK. Trimming stripped 4 bases from V and 3 bases from J, with 10 bases between. Turning to this clone: The antigen is unknown.

Data came from immunoSEQ multiplex PCR; TCRdb stores just in-frame clones and leaves some out. The sample yields 4,500 to 5,500 clones, around 92% seen once. The source was peripheral blood, collected before any cancer treatment. This clonotype was sampled from a woman aged 40-75 years with stage I lung adenocarcinoma. The V gene is TRBV14, the J gene TRBJ2-7; possibly TRBD1 for D (6 bases). CDR3 DNA: TGTGCCAGCAGCCCCACAGGGTTCTACGAGCAGTACTTC. Its protein is CASSPTGFYEQYF.